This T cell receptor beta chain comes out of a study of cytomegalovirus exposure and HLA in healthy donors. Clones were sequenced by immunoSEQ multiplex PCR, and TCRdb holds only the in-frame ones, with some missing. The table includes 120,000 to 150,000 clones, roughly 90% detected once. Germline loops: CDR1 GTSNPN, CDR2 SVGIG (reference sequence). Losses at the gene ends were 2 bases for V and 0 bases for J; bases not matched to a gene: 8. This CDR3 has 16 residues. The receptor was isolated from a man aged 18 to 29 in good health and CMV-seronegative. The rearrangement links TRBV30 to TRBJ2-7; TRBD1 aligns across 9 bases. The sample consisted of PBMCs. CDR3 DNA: TGTGCCTGGAGTTTCGGACAGGGGATTCGCTCCTACGAGCAGTACTTC. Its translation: CAWSFGQGIRSYEQYF.